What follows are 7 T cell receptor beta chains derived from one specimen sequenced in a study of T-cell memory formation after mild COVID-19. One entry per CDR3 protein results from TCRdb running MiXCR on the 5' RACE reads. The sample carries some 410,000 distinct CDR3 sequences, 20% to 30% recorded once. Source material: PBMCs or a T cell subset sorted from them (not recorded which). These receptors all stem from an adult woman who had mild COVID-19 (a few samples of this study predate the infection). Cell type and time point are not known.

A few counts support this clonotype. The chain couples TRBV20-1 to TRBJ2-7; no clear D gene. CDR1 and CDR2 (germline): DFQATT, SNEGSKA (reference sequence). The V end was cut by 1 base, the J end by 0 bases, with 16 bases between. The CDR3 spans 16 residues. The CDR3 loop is CSARAIFGKSSYEQYF. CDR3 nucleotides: TGCAGTGCTAGAGCGATCTTTGGCAAAAGCTCCTACGAGCAGTACTTC.

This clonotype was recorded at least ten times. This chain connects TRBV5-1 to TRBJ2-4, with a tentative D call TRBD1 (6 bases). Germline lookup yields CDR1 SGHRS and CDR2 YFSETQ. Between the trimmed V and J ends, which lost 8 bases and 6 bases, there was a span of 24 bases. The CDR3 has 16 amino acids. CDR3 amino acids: CASRGSGTPSGNIQYF. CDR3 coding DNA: TGCGCCAGTAGAGGTTCCGGGACACCGAGCGGAAACATTCAGTACTTC. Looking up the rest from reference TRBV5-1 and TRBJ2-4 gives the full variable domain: KAGVTQTPRYLIKTRGQQVTLSCSPISGHRSVSWYQQTPGQGLQFLFEYFSETQRNKGNFPGRFSGRQFSNSRSEMNVSTLELGDSALYLCASRGSGTPSGNIQYFGAGTRLSVL.

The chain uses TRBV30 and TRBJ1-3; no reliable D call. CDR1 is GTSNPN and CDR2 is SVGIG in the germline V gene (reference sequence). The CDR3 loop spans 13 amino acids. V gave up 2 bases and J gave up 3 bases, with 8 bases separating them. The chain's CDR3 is CAWSRQNGNTIYF. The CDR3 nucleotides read TGTGCCTGGAGTCGGCAGAATGGAAACACCATATATTTT. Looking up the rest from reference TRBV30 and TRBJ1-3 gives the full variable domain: SQTIHQWPATLVQPVGSPLSLECTVEGTSNPNLYWYRQAAGRGLQLLFYSVGIGQISSEVPQNLSASRPQDRQFILSSKKLLLSDSGFYLCAWSRQNGNTIYFGEGSWLTVV.

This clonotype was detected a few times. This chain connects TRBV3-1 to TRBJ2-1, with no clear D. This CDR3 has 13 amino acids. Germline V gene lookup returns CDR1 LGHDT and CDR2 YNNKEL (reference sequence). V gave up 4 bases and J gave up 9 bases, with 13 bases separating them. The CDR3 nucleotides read TGTGCCAGCAGCCCCCATGAGACTGCTGAGCAGTTCTTC. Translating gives CASSPHETAEQFF.

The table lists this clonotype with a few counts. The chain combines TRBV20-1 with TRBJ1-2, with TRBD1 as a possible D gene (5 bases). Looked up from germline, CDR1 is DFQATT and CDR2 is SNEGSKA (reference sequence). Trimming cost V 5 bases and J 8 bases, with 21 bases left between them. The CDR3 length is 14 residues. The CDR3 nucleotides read TGCAGTGCTGCGATCCCTCCCGACAGTCGAGGCTACACCTTC. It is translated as CSAAIPPDSRGYTF.

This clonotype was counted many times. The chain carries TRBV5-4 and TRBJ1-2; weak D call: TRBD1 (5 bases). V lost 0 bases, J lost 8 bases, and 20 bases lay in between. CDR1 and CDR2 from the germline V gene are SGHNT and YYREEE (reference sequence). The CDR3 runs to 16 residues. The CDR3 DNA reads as TGTGCCAGCAGCTTGGATCCGGGACCGAGGACTGGAGGCTACACCTTC. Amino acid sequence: CASSLDPGPRTGGYTF. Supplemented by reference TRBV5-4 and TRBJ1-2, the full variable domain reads ETGVTQSPTHLIKTRGQQVTLRCSSQSGHNTVSWYQQALGQGPQFIFQYYREEENGRGNFPPRFSGLQFPNYSSELNVNALELDDSALYLCASSLDPGPRTGGYTFGSGTRLTVV.

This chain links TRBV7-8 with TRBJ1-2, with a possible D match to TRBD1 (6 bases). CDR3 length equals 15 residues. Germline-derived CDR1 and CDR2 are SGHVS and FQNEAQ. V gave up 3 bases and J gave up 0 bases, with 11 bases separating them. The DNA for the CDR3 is TGTGCCAGCAGCTTTGCGACAGGAGCTAACTATGGCTACACCTTC. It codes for CASSFATGANYGYTF.